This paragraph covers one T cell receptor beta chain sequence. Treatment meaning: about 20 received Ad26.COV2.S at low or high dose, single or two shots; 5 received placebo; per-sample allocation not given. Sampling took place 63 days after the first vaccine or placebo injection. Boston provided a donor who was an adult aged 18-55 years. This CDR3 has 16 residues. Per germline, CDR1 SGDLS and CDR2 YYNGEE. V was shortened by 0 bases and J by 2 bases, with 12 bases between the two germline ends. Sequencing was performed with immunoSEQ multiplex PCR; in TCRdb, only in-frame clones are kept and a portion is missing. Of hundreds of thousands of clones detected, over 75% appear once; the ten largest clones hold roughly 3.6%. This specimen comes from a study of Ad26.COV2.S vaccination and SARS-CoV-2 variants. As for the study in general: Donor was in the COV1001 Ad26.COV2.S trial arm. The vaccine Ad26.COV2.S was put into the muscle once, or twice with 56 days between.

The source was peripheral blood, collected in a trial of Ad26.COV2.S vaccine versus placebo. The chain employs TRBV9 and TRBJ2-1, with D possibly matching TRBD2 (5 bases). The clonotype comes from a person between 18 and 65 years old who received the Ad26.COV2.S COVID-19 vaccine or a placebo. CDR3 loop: CASSVGGRVAYNEQFF. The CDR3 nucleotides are TGTGCCAGCAGCGTAGGAGGGCGGGTCGCCTACAATGAGCAGTTCTTC.